These T cell receptor beta chains were read from a single sample in a study of T cells in localized non-small cell lung cancer. The table came from immunoSEQ multiplex PCR; TCRdb's copy has only in-frame clones and leaves some out. Of over 30,000 clones in the sample, 87% were seen once. The source material was peripheral blood mononuclear cells, sampled before any cancer treatment. The receptors were sampled from a man aged 35 to 69 with stage III lung adenocarcinoma. Each CDR3 is given with its conserved first and last residue. Fields, in order: V gene, D gene, J gene, clone size, CDR3 DNA, CDR3 protein. A D gene is named only where the DNA matches it firmly. The size of a clone is reported for some rows only, either as once, few or many, or as a class for expanded clones.

TRBV7-8	NA	TRBJ2-1	NA	TGTGCCAGCAGCAAGTACAGGATAAGCTCCTACAATGAGCAGTTCTTC	CASSKYRISSYNEQFF
TRBV6-5	NA	TRBJ1-1	once	TGTGCCAGCATCAAGGCGAACACTGAAGCTTTCTTT	CASIKANTEAFF
TRBV27	TRBD1	TRBJ1-2	NA	TGTGCCAGCAGTTTGAGACAGGGGAGTTCCTATGGCTACACCTTC	CASSLRQGSSYGYTF
TRBV5-4	TRBD2	TRBJ2-7	NA	TGTGCCAGCAGCTCTTCTAGCGGGGGCCGACCGGCCTACGAGCAGTACTTC	CASSSSSGGRPAYEQYF
TRBV6-1	NA	TRBJ1-5	NA	TGTGCCAGCAGGGGGGGTTTCGTCGAGCCCCAGCATTTT	CASRGGFVEPQHF
TRBV5-5	NA	TRBJ1-3	once	TGTGCCAGCAGCCGGACGGACTCTGGAAACACCATATATTTT	CASSRTDSGNTIYF
TRBV15	NA	TRBJ1-5	NA	TGTGCCACCAGCCTCGTGACGGGGAGGGGTAGGCAGCCCCAGCATTTT	CATSLVTGRGRQPQHF
TRBV19	TRBD1	TRBJ2-1	NA	TGTGCCAGTAGTATAACAGGGGTGGTGGGCAATGAGCAGTTCTTC	CASSITGVVGNEQFF
TRBV18	NA	TRBJ2-3	NA	TGTGCCAGCTCACCAAGCACAGATACGCAGTATTTT	CASSPSTDTQYF
TRBV19	NA	TRBJ1-6	NA	TGTGCCAGTAGTATGGGTAGTACCAGGAATTCACCCCTCCACTTT	CASSMGSTRNSPLHF
TRBV28	NA	TRBJ1-6	NA	TGTGCCAGTTCACGGGGCCCGGAGAATTCACCCCTCCACTTT	CASSRGPENSPLHF
TRBV10-3	TRBD2	TRBJ2-1	once	TGTGCCACGGGCGGGGGACGGGGCTCCTACAATGAGCAGTTCTTC	CATGGGRGSYNEQFF
TRBV7-2	TRBD1	TRBJ2-7	NA	TGTGCCAGCAGCGTACGGACAGGGGAAACCTACGAGCAGTACTTC	CASSVRTGETYEQYF
TRBV28	NA	TRBJ1-5	NA	TGTGCCAGCAGTTGGGAAGGGGGTGGGATCAAGCCCCAGCATTTT	CASSWEGGGIKPQHF
TRBV6-5	NA	TRBJ1-2	few	TGTGCCAGCAGTCAGACCGGGACAACCTGGGGTGGCTACACCTTC	CASSQTGTTWGGYTF
TRBV11-2	NA	TRBJ1-6	NA	TGTGCCAGCAGCTTAGATCAGGGAGCGCGGTCACCCCTCCACTTT	CASSLDQGARSPLHF
TRBV7-2	NA	TRBJ1-6	NA	TGTGCCAGCAGCCGACAGTATAATTCACCCCTCCACTTT	CASSRQYNSPLHF
TRBV19	TRBD1	TRBJ1-4	NA	TGTGCCAGTAGTGACCCGGGACAGGGATTCGAAAAACTGTTTTTT	CASSDPGQGFEKLFF
TRBV5-4	NA	TRBJ2-5	NA	TGTGCCAGCAGCTTGGACGGGGGCAACCAAGAGACCCAGTACTTC	CASSLDGGNQETQYF
TRBV28	NA	TRBJ2-5	NA	TGTGCCAGCAGCGAGCGACTGAACCAAGAGACCCAGTACTTC	CASSERLNQETQYF
TRBV30	NA	TRBJ1-2	NA	TGTGCCTGGAGCTCACAAGACCACTATGGCTACACCTTC	CAWSSQDHYGYTF
TRBV28	TRBD2	TRBJ2-6	NA	TGTGCCAGCAGTTATCTCCCGGGGGGGTCAGGAGCTGGGGCCAACGTCCTGACTTTC	CASSYLPGGSGAGANVLTF
TRBV28	NA	TRBJ2-3	NA	TGTGCCAGCAGTTCCCCACTCGCTCGACCGGTGCACACAGATACGCAGTATTTT	CASSSPLARPVHTDTQYF
TRBV7-3	NA	TRBJ1-1	NA	TGTGCCAGCAGCAGGGGCATGAACACTGAAGCTTTCTTT	CASSRGMNTEAFF
TRBV5-1	TRBD1	TRBJ2-7	NA	TGCGCCAGCAGCTTGGGACAGGGGATCGACGAGCAGTACTTC	CASSLGQGIDEQYF
TRBV7-2	NA	TRBJ1-3	NA	TGTGCCAGCAGCCATTCTTCGGCCCGGGACCTTAGAAACACCATATATTTT	CASSHSSARDLRNTIYF
TRBV7-2	TRBD1	TRBJ2-3	NA	TGTGCCAGCAGCTTAGAGACAGGGGGAAGCACAGATACGCAGTATTTT	CASSLETGGSTDTQYF
TRBV11-3	NA	TRBJ2-1	NA	TGTGCCAGCAGCTTAGATAGTAACGGAAACAATGAGCAGTTCTTC	CASSLDSNGNNEQFF
TRBV19	NA	TRBJ2-7	NA	TGTGCCAGTAGTACCACCGCAACACGCTACGAGCAGTACTTC	CASSTTATRYEQYF
TRBV4-1	NA	TRBJ1-6	NA	TGCGCCAGCAGCCAAGTCACCGGGACGGGGGCGAATTCACCCCTCCACTTT	CASSQVTGTGANSPLHF
TRBV5-6	TRBD1	TRBJ2-1	once	TGTGCCAGCAGCTTGGAGTCAGGGGGTTACAATGAGCAGTTCTTC	CASSLESGGYNEQFF
TRBV14	TRBD1	TRBJ1-2	NA	TGTGCCAGCAGCCACGGGACAGTTGGCTACACCTTC	CASSHGTVGYTF
TRBV19	NA	TRBJ1-2	NA	TGTGCCAGTAGATCCGGGACTTCTGGATTTCTTTATGGCTACACCTTC	CASRSGTSGFLYGYTF
TRBV5-4	NA	TRBJ2-3	NA	TGTGCCAGCAGACCCGGGATGTCTAGCACAGATACGCAGTATTTT	CASRPGMSSTDTQYF
TRBV11-3	TRBD1	TRBJ2-1	NA	TGTGCCAGCGGTCCGGGACAGAGCTCCTACAATGAGCAGTTCTTC	CASGPGQSSYNEQFF
TRBV15	NA	TRBJ1-4	NA	TGTGCCACCAGCAGGGGAATCCCCACTAATGAAAAACTGTTTTTT	CATSRGIPTNEKLFF
TRBV28	TRBD1	TRBJ1-4	NA	TGTGCCAGCAGTTTCATACAGGGGGTCACCCAAAAACTGTTTTTT	CASSFIQGVTQKLFF
TRBV4-3	NA	TRBJ2-1	NA	TGCGCCAGCAGCCAAAAGGAGGTGGGGGCCAATGAGCAGTTCTTC	CASSQKEVGANEQFF
TRBV7-9	NA	TRBJ2-5	NA	TGTGCCAGCAGCCTACAAGGGGTTGGGGGGACCCAGTACTTC	CASSLQGVGGTQYF
TRBV6-5	NA	TRBJ1-4	NA	TGTGCCAGCAGTTTCCGCCCCGGAGCTAATGAAAAACTGTTTTTT	CASSFRPGANEKLFF
TRBV7-2	NA	TRBJ2-5	few	TGTGCCAGCAGCTCGGGACACCGACAAGAGACCCAGTACTTC	CASSSGHRQETQYF
TRBV30	NA	TRBJ1-2	NA	TGTGCCTGCATCACAGGGTTTAAAGGCACCTTC	CACITGFKGTF
TRBV14	TRBD2	TRBJ2-1	once	TGTGCCAGCAGCCAAGGGCTAGCGGGGGGGGTTGAGCAGTTCTTC	CASSQGLAGGVEQFF
TRBV28	NA	TRBJ1-5	NA	TGTGCCAGCAGTTCAGAAGGGTTTAGCAATCAGCCCCAGCATTTT	CASSSEGFSNQPQHF